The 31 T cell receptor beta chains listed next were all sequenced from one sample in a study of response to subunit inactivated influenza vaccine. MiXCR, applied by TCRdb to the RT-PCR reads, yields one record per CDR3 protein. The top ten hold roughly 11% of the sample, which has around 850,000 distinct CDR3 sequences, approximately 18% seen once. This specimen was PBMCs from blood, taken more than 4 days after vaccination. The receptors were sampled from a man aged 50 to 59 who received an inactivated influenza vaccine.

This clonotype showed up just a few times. CDR3 coding DNA: TGTGCCAGCAGCTTAGAACAGCCGTCCTACGAGCAGTACTTC. This codes for CASSLEQPSYEQYF. This rearrangement joins TRBV7-9 to TRBJ2-7; D uncertain. CDR3 length equals 14 residues. The germline gives CDR1 SEHNR, CDR2 FQNEAQ (reference sequence). V lost 1 base and J lost 1, with 8 bases in between.

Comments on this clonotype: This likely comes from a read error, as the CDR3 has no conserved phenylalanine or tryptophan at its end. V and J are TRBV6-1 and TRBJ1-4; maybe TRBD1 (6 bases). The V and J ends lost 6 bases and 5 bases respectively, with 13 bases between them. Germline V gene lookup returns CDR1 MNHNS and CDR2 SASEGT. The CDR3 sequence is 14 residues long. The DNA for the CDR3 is TGTGCCAGCAGGACCGGGACACACAATGAAAAACTGTTTTTA. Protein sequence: CASRTGTHNEKLFL.

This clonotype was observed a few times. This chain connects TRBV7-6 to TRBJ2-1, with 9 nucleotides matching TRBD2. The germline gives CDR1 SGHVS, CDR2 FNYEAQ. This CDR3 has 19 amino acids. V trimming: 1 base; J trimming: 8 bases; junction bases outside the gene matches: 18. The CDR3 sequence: CASSLEGRREGRVTDEQFF. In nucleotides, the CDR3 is TGTGCCAGCAGCTTAGAGGGAAGGCGGGAGGGCCGGGTTACGGATGAGCAGTTCTTC.

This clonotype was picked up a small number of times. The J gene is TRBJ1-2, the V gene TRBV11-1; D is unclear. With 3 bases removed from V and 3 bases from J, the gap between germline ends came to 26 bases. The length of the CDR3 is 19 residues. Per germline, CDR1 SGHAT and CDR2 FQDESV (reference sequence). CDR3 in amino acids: CASSFTIESTRKRDYGYTF. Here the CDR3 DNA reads TGTGCCAGCAGCTTTACCATTGAGAGCACCCGTAAAAGGGACTATGGCTACACCTTC.

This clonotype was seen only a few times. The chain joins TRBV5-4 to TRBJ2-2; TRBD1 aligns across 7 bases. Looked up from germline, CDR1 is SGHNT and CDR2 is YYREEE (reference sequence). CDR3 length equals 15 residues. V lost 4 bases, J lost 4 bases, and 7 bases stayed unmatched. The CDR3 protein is CASSTGTEATGELFF. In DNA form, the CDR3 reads TGTGCCAGCAGCACCGGGACAGAAGCCACCGGGGAGCTGTTTTTT. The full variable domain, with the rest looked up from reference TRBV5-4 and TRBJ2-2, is ETGVTQSPTHLIKTRGQQVTLRCSSQSGHNTVSWYQQALGQGPQFIFQYYREEENGRGNFPPRFSGLQFPNYSSELNVNALELDDSALYLCASSTGTEATGELFFGEGSRLTVL.

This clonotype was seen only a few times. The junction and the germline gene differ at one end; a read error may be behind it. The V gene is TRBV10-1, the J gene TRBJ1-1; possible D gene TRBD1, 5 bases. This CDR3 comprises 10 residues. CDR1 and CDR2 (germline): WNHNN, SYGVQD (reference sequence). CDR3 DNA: TGCGCCAGCAGTCCGACCTCGGGGCACTTT. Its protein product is CASSPTSGHF.

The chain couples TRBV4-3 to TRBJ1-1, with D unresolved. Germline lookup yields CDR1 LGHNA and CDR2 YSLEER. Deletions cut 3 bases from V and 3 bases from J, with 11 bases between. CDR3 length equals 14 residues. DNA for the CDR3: TGCGCCAGCAGCCACCACCTCCCGGACACTGAAGCTTTCTTT. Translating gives CASSHHLPDTEAFF.

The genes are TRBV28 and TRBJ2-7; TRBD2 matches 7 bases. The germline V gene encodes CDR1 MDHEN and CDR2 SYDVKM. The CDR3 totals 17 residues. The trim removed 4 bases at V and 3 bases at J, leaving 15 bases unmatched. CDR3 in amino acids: CASSSLGAGVSDYEQYF. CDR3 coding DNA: TGTGCCAGCAGTTCACTAGGGGCGGGGGTCAGTGACTACGAGCAGTACTTC.

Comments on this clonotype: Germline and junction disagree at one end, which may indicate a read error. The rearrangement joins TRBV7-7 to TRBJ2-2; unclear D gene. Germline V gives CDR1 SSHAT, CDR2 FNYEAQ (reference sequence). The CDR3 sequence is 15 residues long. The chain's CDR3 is CASSLEDSPTGELFF. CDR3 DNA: TGTGCTAGCAGCTTAGAGGATAGTCCTACCGGGGAGCTGTTTTTT.

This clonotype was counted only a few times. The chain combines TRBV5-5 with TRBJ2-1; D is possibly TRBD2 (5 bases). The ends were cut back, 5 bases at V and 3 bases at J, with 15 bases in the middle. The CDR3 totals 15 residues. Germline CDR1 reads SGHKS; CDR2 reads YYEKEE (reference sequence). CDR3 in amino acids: CASSSEGADYNEQFF. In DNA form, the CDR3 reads TGTGCCAGCAGTTCTGAAGGAGCGGACTACAATGAGCAGTTCTTC.

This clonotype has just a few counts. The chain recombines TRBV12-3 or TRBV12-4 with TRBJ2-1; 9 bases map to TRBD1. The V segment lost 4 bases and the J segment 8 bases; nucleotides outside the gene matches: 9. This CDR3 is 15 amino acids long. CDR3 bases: TGTGCCAGCAGTTCCGGGACAGGGCGGAGTCATGAGCAGTTCTTC. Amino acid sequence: CASSSGTGRSHEQFF.

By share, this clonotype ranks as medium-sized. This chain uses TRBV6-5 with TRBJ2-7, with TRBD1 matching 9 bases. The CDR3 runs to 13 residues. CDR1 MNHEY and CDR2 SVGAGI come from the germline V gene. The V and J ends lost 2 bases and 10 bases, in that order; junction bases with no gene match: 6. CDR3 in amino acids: CASSYTGTGYQYF. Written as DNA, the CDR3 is TGTGCCAGCAGTTACACCGGGACAGGGTATCAGTACTTC.

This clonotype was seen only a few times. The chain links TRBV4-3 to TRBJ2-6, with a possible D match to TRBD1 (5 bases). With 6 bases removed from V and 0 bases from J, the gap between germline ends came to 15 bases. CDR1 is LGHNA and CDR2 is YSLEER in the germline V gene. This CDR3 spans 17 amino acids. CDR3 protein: CASRYGHLSSGANVLTF. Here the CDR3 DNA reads TGCGCCAGCAGGTATGGACACCTCAGCTCTGGGGCCAACGTCCTGACTTTC.

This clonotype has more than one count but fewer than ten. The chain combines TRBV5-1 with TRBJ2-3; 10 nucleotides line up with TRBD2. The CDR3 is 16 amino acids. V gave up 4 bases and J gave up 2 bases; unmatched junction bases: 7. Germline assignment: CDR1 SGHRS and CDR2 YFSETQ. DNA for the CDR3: TGCGCCAGCAGCACCGCTAGCGGGGGAAACACAGATACGCAGTATTTT. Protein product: CASSTASGGNTDTQYF. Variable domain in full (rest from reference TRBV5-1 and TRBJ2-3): KAGVTQTPRYLIKTRGQQVTLSCSPISGHRSVSWYQQTPGQGLQFLFEYFSETQRNKGNFPGRFSGRQFSNSRSEMNVSTLELGDSALYLCASSTASGGNTDTQYFGPGTRLTVL.

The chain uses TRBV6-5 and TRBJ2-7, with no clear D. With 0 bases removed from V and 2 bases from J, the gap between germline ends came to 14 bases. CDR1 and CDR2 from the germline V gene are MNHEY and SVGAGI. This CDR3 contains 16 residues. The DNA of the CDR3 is TGTGCCAGCAGTTACTCGAGGACCCGGTCTGCCTACGAGCAGTACTTC. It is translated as CASSYSRTRSAYEQYF.

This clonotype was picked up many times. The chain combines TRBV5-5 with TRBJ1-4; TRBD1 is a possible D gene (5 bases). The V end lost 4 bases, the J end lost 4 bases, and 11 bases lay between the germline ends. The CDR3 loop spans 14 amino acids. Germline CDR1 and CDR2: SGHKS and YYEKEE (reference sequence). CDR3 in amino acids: CASSRGRDNEKLFF. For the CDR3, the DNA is TGTGCCAGCAGCCGGGGCAGGGATAATGAAAAACTGTTTTTT.

The CDR3 DNA reads TGCGCCAGCAGTGACCGTTTTAGCGTGTGGCCGGGGAATGAGCAGTTCTTC. It encodes CASSDRFSVWPGNEQFF. This sequence joins TRBV10-2 and TRBJ2-1; tentative D call: TRBD2 (5 bases). Germline V gene data show CDR1 as WSHSY and CDR2 as SAAADI. The germline V and J ends were trimmed by 3 bases and 7 bases, with 22 bases remaining between them. This CDR3 has 17 residues.

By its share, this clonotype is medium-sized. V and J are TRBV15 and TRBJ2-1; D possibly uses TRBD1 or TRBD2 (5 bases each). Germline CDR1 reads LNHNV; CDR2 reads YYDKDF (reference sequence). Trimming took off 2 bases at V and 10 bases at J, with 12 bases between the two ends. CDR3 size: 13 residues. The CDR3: CATSRKRDVEQFF. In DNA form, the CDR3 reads TGTGCCACCAGCAGAAAGAGGGACGTGGAGCAGTTCTTC.

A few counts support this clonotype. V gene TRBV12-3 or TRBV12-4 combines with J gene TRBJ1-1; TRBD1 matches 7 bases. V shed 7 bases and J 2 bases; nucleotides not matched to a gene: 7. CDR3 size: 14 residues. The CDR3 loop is CASTPGQRNTEAFF. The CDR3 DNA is TGTGCCAGCACCCCGGGACAGCGAAACACTGAAGCTTTCTTT.

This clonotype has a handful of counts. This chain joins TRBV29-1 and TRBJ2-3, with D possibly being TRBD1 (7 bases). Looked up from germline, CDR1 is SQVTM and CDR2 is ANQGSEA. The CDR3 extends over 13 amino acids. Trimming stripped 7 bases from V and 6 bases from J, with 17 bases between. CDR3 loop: CSALTGRMDTQYF. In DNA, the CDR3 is TGCAGCGCCCTGACAGGGAGGATGGATACGCAGTATTTT.

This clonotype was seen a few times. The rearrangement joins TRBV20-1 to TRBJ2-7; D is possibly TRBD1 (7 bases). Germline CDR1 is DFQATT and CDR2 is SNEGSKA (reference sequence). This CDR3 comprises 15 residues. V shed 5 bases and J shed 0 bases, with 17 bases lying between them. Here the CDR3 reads CSAGLTGRSSYEQYF. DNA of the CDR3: TGCAGTGCTGGCCTGACAGGGAGGAGCTCCTACGAGCAGTACTTC.

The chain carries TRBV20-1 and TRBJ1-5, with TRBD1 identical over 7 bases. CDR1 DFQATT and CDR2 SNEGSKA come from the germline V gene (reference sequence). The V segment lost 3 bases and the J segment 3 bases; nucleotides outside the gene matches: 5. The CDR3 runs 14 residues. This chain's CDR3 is CSARYTGANQPQHF. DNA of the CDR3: TGCAGTGCTAGGTACACAGGGGCCAATCAGCCCCAGCATTTT.

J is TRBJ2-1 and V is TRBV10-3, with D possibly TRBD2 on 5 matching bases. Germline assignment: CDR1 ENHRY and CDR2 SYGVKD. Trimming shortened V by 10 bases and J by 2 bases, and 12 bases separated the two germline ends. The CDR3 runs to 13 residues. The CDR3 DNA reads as TGTGCCACCAAAGAGGGAACCTACAATGAGCAGTTCTTC. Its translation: CATKEGTYNEQFF.

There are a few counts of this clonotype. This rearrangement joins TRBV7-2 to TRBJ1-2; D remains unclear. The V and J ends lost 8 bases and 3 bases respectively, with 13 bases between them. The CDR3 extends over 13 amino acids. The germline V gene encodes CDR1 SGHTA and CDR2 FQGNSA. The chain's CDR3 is CASRGGRDYGYTF. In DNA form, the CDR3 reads TGTGCCAGCCGAGGTGGTCGGGACTATGGCTACACCTTC. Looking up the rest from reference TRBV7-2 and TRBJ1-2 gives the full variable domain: GAGVSQSPSNKVTEKGKDVELRCDPISGHTALYWYRQSLGQGLEFLIYFQGNSAPDKSGLPSDRFSAERTGGSVSTLTIQRTQQEDSAVYLCASRGGRDYGYTFGSGTRLTVV.

The CDR3 region is CASGPGGVETQYF. In DNA, the CDR3 is TGCGCCAGCGGCCCTGGAGGCGTAGAGACCCAGTACTTC. The V and J genes are TRBV4-3 and TRBJ2-5, with D possibly being TRBD2 (5 bases). Trimming shortened V by 8 bases and J by 4 bases, and 14 bases separated the two germline ends. Germline V gene lookup returns CDR1 LGHNA and CDR2 YSLEER. The CDR3 spans 13 residues.

The CDR3 coding sequence is TGTGCCAGCAGCCAAGGATGGATTATAGCGGGATACGAGGACTATGAGCAGTTCTTC. It specifies CASSQGWIIAGYEDYEQFF. V and J are TRBV4-2 and TRBJ2-1; 8 positions match TRBD2. Trimming removed 1 base from V and 8 bases from J; junction bases left unmatched: 19. Germline CDR1 and CDR2: LGHNA and YNFKEQ. The CDR3 runs to 19 residues.

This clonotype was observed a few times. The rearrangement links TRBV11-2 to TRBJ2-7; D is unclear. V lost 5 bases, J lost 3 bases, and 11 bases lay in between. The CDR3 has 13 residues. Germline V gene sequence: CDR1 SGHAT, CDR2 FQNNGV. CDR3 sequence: CASSARTNYEQYF. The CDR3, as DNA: TGTGCCAGCAGCGCCCGAACCAACTACGAGCAGTACTTC.

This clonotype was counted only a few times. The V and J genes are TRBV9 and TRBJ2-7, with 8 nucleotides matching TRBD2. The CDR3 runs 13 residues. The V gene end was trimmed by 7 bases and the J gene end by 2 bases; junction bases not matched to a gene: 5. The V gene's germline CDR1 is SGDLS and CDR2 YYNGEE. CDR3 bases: TGTGCCAGCGGCATCGGGGGGGCCTACGAGCAGTACTTC. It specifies CASGIGGAYEQYF.

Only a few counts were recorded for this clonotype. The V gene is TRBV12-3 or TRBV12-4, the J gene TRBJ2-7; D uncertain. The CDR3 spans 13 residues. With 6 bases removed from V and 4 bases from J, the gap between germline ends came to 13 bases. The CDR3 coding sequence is TGTGCCAGCAGCCCTCGGGCTGGATACGAGCAGTACTTC. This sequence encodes CASSPRAGYEQYF.

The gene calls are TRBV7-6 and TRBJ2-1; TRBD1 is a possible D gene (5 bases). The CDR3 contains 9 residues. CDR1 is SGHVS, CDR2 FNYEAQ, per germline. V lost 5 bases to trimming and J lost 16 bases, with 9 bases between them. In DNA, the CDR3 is TGTGCCAGCAGCCAGGGCGAATTCTTC. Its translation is CASSQGEFF.

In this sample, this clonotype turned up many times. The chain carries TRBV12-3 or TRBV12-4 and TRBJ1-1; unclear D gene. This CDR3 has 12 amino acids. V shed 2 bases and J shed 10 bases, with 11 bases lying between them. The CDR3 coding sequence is TGTGCCAGCAGTTTATATGATGTGGTAGCTTTCTTT. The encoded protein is CASSLYDVVAFF.